This TCR beta chain was sequenced in a study of Graves' ophthalmopathy and Graves' hyperthyroidism (dated by TCRdb to 2016 to 2019). General notes on the study: Peripheral blood samples were taken at the time of initial diagnosis, before any treatment was given. Following sample collection, hyperthyroidism patients were given methimazole at a starting dose of 30 mg daily, and ophthalmopathy patients were given high-dose intravenous methylprednisolone. An independent validation cohort was composed of approximately 18 hyperthyroidism patients and about 17 patients who later progressed from hyperthyroidism to ophthalmopathy. In total, 135 blood samples were TCR-sequenced: 43 ophthalmopathy, roughly 80 hyperthyroidism and some 17 hyperthyroidism-to-ophthalmopathy patients. TCR beta repertoire signatures were used to distinguish Graves' ophthalmopathy from Graves' hyperthyroidism and to predict progression to ophthalmopathy. To explore V-J signatures distinguishing ophthalmopathy from hyperthyroidism, a discovery set of under 110 patients (around 44 ophthalmopathy, about 57 stable hyperthyroidism) was enrolled. T-cell repertoires of thyroid tissue and blood were compared in more than 5 hyperthyroidism patients. Paper-wide results and their limitations: Sample size was not statistically predetermined, and group allocation was not concealed from the investigators. In validation, the model predicted ophthalmopathy progression with roughly 68% sensitivity and about 73% specificity; more than ten predicted patients were CT-confirmed with GO in a median of 6.5 months. The 13-signature model separated ophthalmopathy from stable hyperthyroidism with roughly 89% sensitivity and around 84% specificity in cross-validation, and 80%/75% in the test set. Most expanded thyroid clonotypes with a frequency above 0.001 also appeared in blood, which suggests that blood repertoires may reflect the immune response in the thyroid.

Ophthalmopathy patients had moderately to severely active disease, Clinical Activity Score of at least 3, NOSPECS grade of at least 4, and disease duration under 3 months. Anyone with other autoimmune diseases, uncontrolled infections, pregnancy or lactation was excluded from the study. Clinical symptoms, serum thyroxine, TRAb, thyroid ultrasound and orbital computed tomography were used for diagnosis. PBMCs were isolated from around 10 ml of fresh peripheral blood by Ficoll-Paque density gradient centrifugation. Trizol reagent was used to extract the total RNA, and its quality was then checked on an Agilent 2100 Bioanalyzer. For repertoire sequencing, TCR beta CDR3 regions were amplified from RNA transcripts. The first round of RT-PCR was done with HTBI primers and the Qiagen OneStep RT-PCR kit, and was followed by a second round of multiplex PCR, then size selection and purification. Sequencing of the libraries was carried out on an Illumina HiSeq2000 in paired-end mode with 100 bp reads. Per the source publication's procedure: SOAPnuke was used to process the reads, throwing out any read that had adapters, had uncalled bases, had a mean Phred below 15, or lacked an exact constant-primer or identifier match. COPE v1.2.5 was used to merge high-quality paired reads. Each unique nucleotide sequence was defined as a clonotype, and clonotypes were aligned to IMGT TRB V, D and J references with MiTCR v1.1. Analysis was restricted to V-J combinations with a frequency above 0.0001, which covered 99.2% of repertoires. For each V-J combination, a TCR clonal expansion and chaos score was defined as F50 clonal expansion divided by the chaos observed in the TCRdist matrix. Welch's t-statistics and random forest were used to reduce features to about 14 V-J combinations, which were fed into a naive Bayes classifier. Thyroid-blood repertoire similarity was quantified with the Morisita-Horn index. TCRdb cleaned the public reads at Q25 with fastp, built clones with MiXCR and kept in-frame beta chains. Rows are unified per CDR3 protein, each entry keeping the most common DNA and genes. TCRdb, rather than the study authors, made the V and J calls. The sample table lists some 250,000 distinct CDR3 sequences, less than 55% of them with a count of one. Around 47% of the sample is taken by the ten largest.

In regard to this clonotype: Its antigen remains undetermined. The input lacks base qualities; no much larger clone sits a single base away.

For this chain, trimming is 5 bases at the V end and 7 bases at the J end, and the number of junction bases without a gene match is 10. As encoded in the germline V gene (reference sequence), CDR1 is SEHNR while CDR2 is FQNEAQ. The cysteine opens and the phenylalanine closes a CDR3 of 15 amino acids. Here the CDR3 DNA is all that survives: 45 bases in frame from base 1. This clonotype was obtained from an adult man with Graves' ophthalmopathy. The sample comprised peripheral blood. The rearrangement combines TRBV7-9 with TRBJ2-7, with 11 central nucleotides matching TRBD1. The CDR3 region reads CASSLAGTGGREQYF. DNA sequence: TGTGCCAGCAGCCTCGCCGGGACAGGGGGTAGAGAGCAGTACTTC.